The sequence of this T cell receptor beta chain was determined in a study of siplizumab effects on memory and regulatory T cells. Overall study findings and caveats: Alloreactive sequences whose origin lay in unstimulated CD4+ memory cells were significantly reduced by siplizumab.

About this clone: Its antigen is undetermined.

Assays covered about 10^5 TCR templates per sample. TCRdb's table, derived via immunoSEQ multiplex PCR, lists solely in-frame clones and lacks some. The sample contains around 95,000 clones, about 95% of which appear only once. The germline V gene encodes CDR1 SGHAT and CDR2 FQNNGV. Trimming removed 4 bases from V and 6 bases from J, with 11 bases in between. The CDR3 sequence is 13 residues long. The source is a human donor in good health. Sequencing was carried out using non-Treg CD4+ T cells sorted from blood. This sequence joins TRBV11-2 and TRBJ2-3; either TRBD1 or TRBD2 may fit D (6 bases each). The CDR3 nucleotides read TGTGCCAGCAGCTCCACAGGGAGGGATACGCAGTATTTT. It encodes CASSSTGRDTQYF. Drawing the rest from reference TRBV11-2 and TRBJ2-3, the complete variable domain is EAGVAQSPRYKIIEKRQSVAFWCNPISGHATLYWYQQILGQGPKLLIQFQNNGVVDDSQLPKDRFSAERLKGVDSTLKIQPAKLEDSAVYLCASSSTGRDTQYFGPGTRLTVL.